Below, one T cell receptor (beta chain) is given with its context. The record originates from a study of blood T cell repertoires in COVID-19. TCRdb keeps only in-frame clones here, not all; method: immunoSEQ multiplex PCR. The repertoire holds approximately 180,000 clones, with around 81% as singletons. Followed longitudinally, the Seattle patients had been enrolled during active infection. Deletions cut 4 bases from V and 2 bases from J, with 9 bases between. There are 14 residues in the CDR3. CDR1 and CDR2 (germline): ENHRY, SYGVKD. V and J are TRBV10-3 and TRBJ2-1, with D maybe TRBD2 (7 bases). Sequenced input: peripheral blood. The receptor was isolated from a woman of 80 years or more with COVID-19, enrolled during active disease. The CDR3 sequence: CAISVGGAYNEQFF. The CDR3 DNA is TGTGCCATCAGTGTAGGGGGGGCCTACAATGAGCAGTTCTTC.